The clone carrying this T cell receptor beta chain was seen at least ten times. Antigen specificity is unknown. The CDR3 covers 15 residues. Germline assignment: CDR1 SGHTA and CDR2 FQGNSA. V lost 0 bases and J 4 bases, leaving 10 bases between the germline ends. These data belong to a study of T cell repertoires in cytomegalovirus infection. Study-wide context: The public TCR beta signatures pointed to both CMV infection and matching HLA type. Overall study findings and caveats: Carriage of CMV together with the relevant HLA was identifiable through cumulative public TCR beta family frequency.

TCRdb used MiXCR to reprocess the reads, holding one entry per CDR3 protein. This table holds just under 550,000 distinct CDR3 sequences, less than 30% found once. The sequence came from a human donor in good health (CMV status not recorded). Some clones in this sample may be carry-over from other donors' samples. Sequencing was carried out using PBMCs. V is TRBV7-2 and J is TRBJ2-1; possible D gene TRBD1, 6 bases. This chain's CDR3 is CASSLAQGWYNEQFF. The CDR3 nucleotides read TGTGCCAGCAGCTTAGCCCAGGGGTGGTACAATGAGCAGTTCTTC. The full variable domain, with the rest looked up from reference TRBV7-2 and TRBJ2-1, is GAGVSQSPSNKVTEKGKDVELRCDPISGHTALYWYRQSLGQGLEFLIYFQGNSAPDKSGLPSDRFSAERTGGSVSTLTIQRTQQEDSAVYLCASSLAQGWYNEQFFGPGTRLTVL.